This T cell receptor beta chain derives from a study of T cell clonotyping in hematopoietic cell transplantation. V was clipped by 3 bases and J by 5 bases, with 11 bases between them. This CDR3 is 14 amino acids long. In germline, CDR1 is MNHEY, CDR2 SVGAGI. Points from the study as a whole: Pathologically expanded recipient clonotypes increased progressively from day 30 to day 180 as diversity fell.

Comment on this clone: Its specificity is unknown.

Sequenced by immunoSEQ multiplex PCR; TCRdb stores in-frame clones only, minus some. The sample has over 6,000 clones, 80% to 90% seen once. The genes are TRBV6-5 and TRBJ2-1; D is unresolved. The sequenced sample was peripheral blood mononuclear cells, obtained 100 days after allogeneic stem cell transplant. This clonotype was sampled from a female patient in her thirties or forties who had an allogeneic stem cell transplant from a related donor, so the T cells may come from the graft donor. Some clones in this sample may be carry-over from other donors' samples. The CDR3 DNA follows: TGTGCCAGCAGTTATTCGCAGGCCAACAATGAGCAGTTCTTC. Amino acid sequence: CASSYSQANNEQFF.